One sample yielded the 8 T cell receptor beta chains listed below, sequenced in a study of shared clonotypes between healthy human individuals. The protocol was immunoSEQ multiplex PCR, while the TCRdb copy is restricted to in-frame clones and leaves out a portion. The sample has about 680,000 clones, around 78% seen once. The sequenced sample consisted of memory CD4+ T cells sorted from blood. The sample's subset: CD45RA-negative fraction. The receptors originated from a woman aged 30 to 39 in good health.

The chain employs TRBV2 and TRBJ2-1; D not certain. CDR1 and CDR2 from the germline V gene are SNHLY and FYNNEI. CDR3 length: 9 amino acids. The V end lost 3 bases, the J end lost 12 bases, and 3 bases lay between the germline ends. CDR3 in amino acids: CASSDWQFF. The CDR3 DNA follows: TGTGCCAGCAGTGATTGGCAGTTCTTC.

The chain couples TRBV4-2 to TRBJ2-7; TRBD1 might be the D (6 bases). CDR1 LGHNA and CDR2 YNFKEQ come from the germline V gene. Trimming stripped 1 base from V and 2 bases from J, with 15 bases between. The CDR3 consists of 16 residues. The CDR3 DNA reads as TGTGCCAGCAGCCAAGTTGGAGGCAGGGGTCCCTACGAGCAGTACTTC. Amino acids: CASSQVGGRGPYEQYF.

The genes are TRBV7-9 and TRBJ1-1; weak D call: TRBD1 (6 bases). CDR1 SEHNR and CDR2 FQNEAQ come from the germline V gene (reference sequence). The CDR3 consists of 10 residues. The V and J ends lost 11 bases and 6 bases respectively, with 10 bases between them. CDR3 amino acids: CALRGAEAFF. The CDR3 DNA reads TGTGCCTTAAGGGGGGCTGAAGCTTTCTTT.

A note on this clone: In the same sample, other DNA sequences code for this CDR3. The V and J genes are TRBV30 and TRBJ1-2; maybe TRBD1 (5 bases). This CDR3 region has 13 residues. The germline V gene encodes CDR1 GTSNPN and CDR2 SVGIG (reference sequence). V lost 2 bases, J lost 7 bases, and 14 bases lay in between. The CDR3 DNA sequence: TGTGCCTGGAGTCAAGGGGTAGGGTCTGGCTACACCTTC. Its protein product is CAWSQGVGSGYTF.

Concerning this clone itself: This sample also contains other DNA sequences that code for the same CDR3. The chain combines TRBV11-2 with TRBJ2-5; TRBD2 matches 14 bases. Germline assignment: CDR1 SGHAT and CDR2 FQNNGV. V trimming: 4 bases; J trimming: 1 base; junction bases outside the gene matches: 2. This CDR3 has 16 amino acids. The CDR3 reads CASSSGTSGGQETQYF. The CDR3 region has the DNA TGTGCCAGCAGCTCCGGGACTAGCGGGGGCCAAGAGACCCAGTACTTC.

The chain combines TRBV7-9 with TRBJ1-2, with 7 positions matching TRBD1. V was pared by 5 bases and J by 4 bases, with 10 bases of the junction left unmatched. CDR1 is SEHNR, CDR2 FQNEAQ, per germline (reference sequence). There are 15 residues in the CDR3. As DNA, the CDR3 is TGTGCCAGCAGCCCCGGGGAGGGGGCTGGCTATGGCTACACCTTC. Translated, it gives CASSPGEGAGYGYTF.

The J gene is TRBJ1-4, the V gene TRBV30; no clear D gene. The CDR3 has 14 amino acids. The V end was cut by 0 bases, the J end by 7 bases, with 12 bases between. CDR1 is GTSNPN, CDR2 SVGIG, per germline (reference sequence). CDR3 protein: CAWSVLNSGEKLFF. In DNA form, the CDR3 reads TGTGCCTGGAGTGTACTAAACTCGGGTGAAAAACTGTTTTTT.

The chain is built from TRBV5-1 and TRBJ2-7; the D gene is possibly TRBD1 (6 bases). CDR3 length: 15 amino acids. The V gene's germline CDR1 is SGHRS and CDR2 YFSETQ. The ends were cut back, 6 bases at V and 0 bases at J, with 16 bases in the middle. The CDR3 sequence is CASNLGWDNSYEQYF. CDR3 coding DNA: TGCGCCAGCAATCTCGGTTGGGACAACTCCTACGAGCAGTACTTC.